A selection of T cell receptor beta chains follows, all from one sample in a study of CD8 T cells in ankylosing spondylitis. One entry per CDR3 protein, called by TCRdb with MiXCR from the 5' RACE reads. The sample records just under 550,000 distinct CDR3 sequences, roughly an eighth being singletons. The specimen was blood, either unsorted or a sorted T cell fraction (not recorded which). These receptors originate from a male donor with ankylosing spondylitis. CDR3s include the opening cysteine and the closing phenylalanine or tryptophan. A D gene is named only where the DNA matches it firmly. Clone size, where shown, is once, few, many, or a class for clones that have expanded.

D gene: .; V gene: TRBV12-3/TRBV12-4; J gene: TRBJ1-1; clone size: many; CDR3 protein: CASSSGRAFF; CDR3 DNA: TGTGCCAGCAGTTCGGGCCGAGCTTTCTTT
D gene: TRBD2; V gene: TRBV5-6; J gene: TRBJ2-5; clone size: .; CDR3 protein: CASSQIAGGGHETQYF; CDR3 DNA: TGTGCCAGCAGCCAAATAGCGGGAGGGGGCCATGAGACCCAGTACTTC
D gene: TRBD1; V gene: TRBV4-2; J gene: TRBJ1-2; clone size: .; CDR3 protein: CASSQPTGANYGYTF; CDR3 DNA: TGTGCCAGCAGCCAACCGACAGGGGCAAACTATGGCTACACCTTC
D gene: .; V gene: TRBV6-1; J gene: TRBJ1-1; clone size: .; CDR3 protein: CASTTGWGARNTEAFF; CDR3 DNA: TGTGCCAGCACTACGGGGTGGGGGGCAAGGAACACTGAAGCTTTCTTT
D gene: .; V gene: TRBV12-3/TRBV12-4; J gene: TRBJ2-5; clone size: many; CDR3 protein: CASSFRYQETQYF; CDR3 DNA: TGTGCCAGCAGTTTCCGGTACCAAGAGACCCAGTACTTC
D gene: .; V gene: TRBV16; J gene: TRBJ1-1; clone size: .; CDR3 protein: CASSQYSATTGMAFF; CDR3 DNA: TGTGCCAGCAGCCAATACAGCGCGACAACGGGGATGGCTTTCTTT
D gene: TRBD2; V gene: TRBV5-1; J gene: TRBJ2-1; clone size: .; CDR3 protein: CASSLGTRGWNEQFF; CDR3 DNA: TGCGCCAGCAGCTTGGGGACTAGGGGTTGGAATGAGCAGTTCTTC
D gene: .; V gene: TRBV13; J gene: TRBJ2-3; clone size: few; CDR3 protein: CASSLEGAWNTDTQYF; CDR3 DNA: TGTGCCAGCAGCTTAGAAGGGGCCTGGAACACAGATACGCAGTATTTT
D gene: TRBD1; V gene: TRBV3-1; J gene: TRBJ2-3; clone size: few; CDR3 protein: CASSQDRGHQDTQYF; CDR3 DNA: TGTGCCAGCAGCCAGGACAGGGGGCATCAAGATACGCAGTATTTT
D gene: .; V gene: TRBV6-2/TRBV6-3; J gene: TRBJ1-1; clone size: few; CDR3 protein: CASSYSRVDTEAFF; CDR3 DNA: TGTGCCAGCAGTTACTCCAGGGTAGACACTGAAGCTTTCTTT
D gene: .; V gene: TRBV15; J gene: TRBJ1-4; clone size: .; CDR3 protein: CATSRDPGLTNEKLFF; CDR3 DNA: TGTGCCACCAGCAGAGACCCAGGATTAACTAATGAAAAACTGTTTTTT
D gene: .; V gene: TRBV20-1; J gene: TRBJ2-1; clone size: .; CDR3 protein: CSASWRVNEQFF; CDR3 DNA: TGCAGTGCTAGTTGGCGGGTAAATGAGCAGTTCTTC
D gene: .; V gene: TRBV20-1; J gene: TRBJ2-3; clone size: few; CDR3 protein: CSAIGDTQYF; CDR3 DNA: TGCAGTGCTATAGGAGATACGCAGTATTTT
D gene: .; V gene: TRBV5-1; J gene: TRBJ2-1; clone size: few; CDR3 protein: CASSPLAGVVEQFF; CDR3 DNA: TGCGCCAGCAGCCCCCTGGCAGGGGTTGTTGAGCAGTTCTTC
D gene: .; V gene: TRBV12-3/TRBV12-4; J gene: TRBJ2-2; clone size: few; CDR3 protein: CASSSRGNTGELFF; CDR3 DNA: TGTGCCAGCAGTTCCCGGGGGAACACCGGGGAGCTGTTTTTT
D gene: TRBD2; V gene: TRBV5-1; J gene: TRBJ2-3; clone size: few; CDR3 protein: CASSRAREGGTDTQYF; CDR3 DNA: TGCGCCAGCAGCCGGGCGCGGGAGGGGGGCACAGATACGCAGTATTTT
D gene: TRBD2; V gene: TRBV29-1; J gene: TRBJ2-1; clone size: many; CDR3 protein: CSVGEGDGNEQFF; CDR3 DNA: TGCAGCGTTGGGGAGGGAGATGGCAATGAGCAGTTCTTC
D gene: .; V gene: TRBV15; J gene: TRBJ1-1; clone size: .; CDR3 protein: CATSREWGFSMNTEAFF; CDR3 DNA: TGTGCCACCAGCAGAGAGTGGGGCTTCTCCATGAACACTGAAGCTTTCTTT
D gene: TRBD1; V gene: TRBV2; J gene: TRBJ1-2; clone size: few; CDR3 protein: CASRTGGSRTNYGYTF; CDR3 DNA: TGTGCCAGCCGGACAGGGGGCTCCCGGACTAACTATGGCTACACCTTC
D gene: .; V gene: TRBV15; J gene: TRBJ2-1; clone size: few; CDR3 protein: CATSRGINNEQFF; CDR3 DNA: TGTGCCACCAGCAGGGGTATAAACAATGAGCAGTTCTTC
D gene: TRBD1; V gene: TRBV6-2/TRBV6-3; J gene: TRBJ2-5; clone size: few; CDR3 protein: CASSSDRGSGETQYF; CDR3 DNA: TGTGCCAGCAGTTCCGACAGGGGTTCGGGAGAGACCCAGTACTTC
D gene: .; V gene: TRBV11-2; J gene: TRBJ1-5; clone size: .; CDR3 protein: CASSFFVDQPQHF; CDR3 DNA: TGTGCCAGCAGCTTTTTTGTGGATCAGCCCCAGCATTTT
D gene: .; V gene: TRBV7-2; J gene: TRBJ1-1; clone size: .; CDR3 protein: CASSPSVQLTEAFF; CDR3 DNA: TGTGCCAGCAGCCCCTCGGTACAGCTCACTGAAGCTTTCTTT